This entry concerns a single T cell receptor (beta chain). Its cognate antigen is unknown. The data were taken from a study of human T cells and chemical hapten exposure. Study-level background: TCR yields per sample varied, mainly owing to small pooled library volume differences.

Individual cDNA molecules (in the library) carried attached unique molecular identifiers. Authors' data handling: There were a median of around 100,000 TCRs per sample, with a range from roughly 23,224 to 750,000. MiXCR, applied by TCRdb to the 5' RACE reads, yields one record per CDR3 protein. These V and J calls are TCRdb output, not the study's own analysis. This table has roughly 120,000 distinct CDR3 sequences, approximately 19% appearing once. Trimming cost V 4 bases and J 0 bases, with 6 bases left between them. This CDR3 is built from 13 residues. Per the germline V gene, CDR1 is SGHTA and CDR2 is FQGTGA. Unfractionated whole blood served as the source for total RNA extraction. General study findings and limits: Once DPC sensitization occurred, TCRs above 1 in 1000 frequency showed no change.

The TCR was taken from a human donor in good health. V gene TRBV7-3 combines with J gene TRBJ2-5; D is ambiguous. CDR3 loop: CASSSTHQETQYF. In DNA form, the CDR3 reads TGTGCCAGCAGCTCTACCCACCAAGAGACCCAGTACTTC.